These 5 T cell receptor beta chains came from one sample sequenced in a study of PD-L1 blockade in urothelial cancer. The protocol was immunoSEQ multiplex PCR, while the TCRdb copy is restricted to in-frame clones and leaves out a portion. The repertoire consists of some 40,000 clones, with about 93% occurring once and the leading ten covering around 8.3%. The sample was PBMCs, taken around atezolizumab (anti-PD-L1) treatment. The receptors originated from a man aged 70-80 years with urothelial cancer.

This clone was detected once. J is TRBJ1-1 and V is TRBV25-1; weak D call: TRBD1 (6 bases). Germline assignment: CDR1 MGHDK and CDR2 SYGVNS. The CDR3 is 14 amino acids. Trimming removed 4 bases at V and 8 bases at J, with 17 bases between. CDR3 bases: TGTGCCAGCAGTGGGGCGGGGGCGTTAGTGGAAGCTTTCTTT. Its translation is CASSGAGALVEAFF. The full variable domain, rest sourced from reference TRBV25-1 and TRBJ1-1, is EADIYQTPRYLVIGTGKKITLECSQTMGHDKMYWYQQDPGMELHLIHYSYGVNSTEKGDLSSESTVSRIRTEHFPLTLESARPSHTSQYLCASSGAGALVEAFFGQGTRLTVV.

V gene TRBV6-5 combines with J gene TRBJ1-5; D is ambiguous. V was shortened by 0 bases and J by 2 bases, with 8 bases between the two germline ends. The germline V gene has CDR1 MNHEY and CDR2 SVGAGI. This CDR3 spans 15 amino acids. This CDR3 reads CASSYSQAGNQPQHF. The CDR3 DNA reads TGTGCCAGCAGTTACTCGCAGGCTGGCAATCAGCCCCAGCATTTT.

The rearrangement joins TRBV2 to TRBJ2-1; TRBD2 matches 11 bases. Germline V gene sequence: CDR1 SNHLY, CDR2 FYNNEI. J was trimmed by 5 bases and V by 6 bases; bases with no gene match: 6. The CDR3 length is 15 residues. CDR3 DNA: TGTGCCAGCAGAGAAACTAGCGGGAGTAACAATGAGCAGTTCTTC. It codes for CASRETSGSNNEQFF.

V usage is TRBV19 and J usage is TRBJ2-7; 10 nucleotides agree with TRBD1. The CDR3 extends over 14 amino acids. CDR1 LNHDA and CDR2 SQIVND come from the germline V gene (reference sequence). J was trimmed by 4 bases and V by 3 bases; bases with no gene match: 3. CDR3 sequence reads: CASSIGTGVYEQYF. CDR3 nucleotides: TGTGCCAGTAGTATTGGGACAGGGGTGTACGAGCAGTACTTC.

The V call is TRBV19, the J call TRBJ2-7; 11 bases match TRBD2. There are 14 residues in the CDR3. Germline V lookup: CDR1 LNHDA, CDR2 SQIVND (reference sequence). V lost 4 bases to trimming and J lost 5 bases; unmatched junction nucleotides: 4. This CDR3 reads CASSTEGLADEQYF. In DNA form, the CDR3 reads TGTGCCAGTAGTACGGAGGGACTAGCGGACGAGCAGTACTTC.